Listed below are T cell receptor beta chains from one sample, sequenced in a study of cytomegalovirus exposure and HLA in healthy donors. Measured with immunoSEQ multiplex PCR; TCRdb has only the in-frame clones, and not every one. Of about 160,000 clones in the sample, around three quarters were seen once. The sample comprised PBMCs. These receptors originate from a man between 50 and 59 years old in good health and CMV-seropositive. Each CDR3 is given with its conserved first and last residue. The D gene is left open where the match is weak. The size of a clone is reported for some rows only, either as once, few or many, or as a class for expanded clones.

d_gene	abundance	v_gene	j_gene	CDR3nt	CDR3aa
TRBD2	-	TRBV19	TRBJ2-7	TGTGCCAGTAGTAGGCTGACTAGCGGGAGAACCTACGAGCAGTACTTC	CASSRLTSGRTYEQYF
TRBD1	-	TRBV28	TRBJ1-1	TGTGCCAGCAGTACAACCGGGACAGGCAGTTTTGAAGCTTTCTTT	CASSTTGTGSFEAFF
TRBD1	-	TRBV7-2	TRBJ1-2	TGTGCCAGCAGCTCTCGCGACAGGGGGTATGCGCGAGGCTACACCTTC	CASSSRDRGYARGYTF
TRBD2	-	TRBV4-3	TRBJ2-5	TGCGCCAGCAGCCAAGAACGACCCCTGCGGGGGGTCGAGACCCAGTACTTC	CASSQERPLRGVETQYF
-	-	TRBV6-6	TRBJ2-7	TGTGCCAGCAGTTATACAGGGTTATCCGACGAGCAGTACTTC	CASSYTGLSDEQYF
TRBD1	-	TRBV9	TRBJ2-7	TGTGCCAGCAGCTCAGAGACAGGGGGGTACGAGCAGTACTTC	CASSSETGGYEQYF
-	-	TRBV2	TRBJ2-7	TGTGCCAGCAGTGAAGATACAGCCCAGCAGTACTTC	CASSEDTAQQYF
-	-	TRBV28	TRBJ2-5	TGTGCCAGCAGTTTACCGGGACAAGAGACCCAGTACTTC	CASSLPGQETQYF
TRBD1	-	TRBV5-6	TRBJ2-7	TGTGCCAGCAGCCCCGGGACAGTTGCCACAGCCTACGAGCAGTACTTC	CASSPGTVATAYEQYF
TRBD1	-	TRBV28	TRBJ1-3	TGTGCCAGCAGCCTCCGGGACAGGGGGCTTTCTGGAAACACCATATATTTT	CASSLRDRGLSGNTIYF
-	-	TRBV2	TRBJ1-2	TGTGCCAGCAGTCTGGGTCCCTCAGGCAACTATGGCTACACCTTC	CASSLGPSGNYGYTF
-	-	TRBV9	TRBJ1-4	TGTGCCAGCAGCACCCGGGAATACAATGAAAAACTGTTTTTT	CASSTREYNEKLFF
TRBD1	-	TRBV7-9	TRBJ2-7	TGTGCCAGCAGCTTGTCCCAGACAGGGGCCTACGAGCAGTACTTC	CASSLSQTGAYEQYF
TRBD2	-	TRBV7-9	TRBJ2-7	TGTGCCAGCAGCTTGGGCGGGGGGGCCTCCTACGAGCAGTACTTC	CASSLGGGASYEQYF
-	-	TRBV7-2	TRBJ2-5	TGTGCCAGCAGCCCGTACCAAGAGACCCAGTACTTC	CASSPYQETQYF
-	-	TRBV4-3	TRBJ2-6	TGCGCCAGCAGCCAAGGGGAGTCCTCTGGGGCCAACGTCCTGACTTTC	CASSQGESSGANVLTF
-	few	TRBV7-2	TRBJ1-2	TGTGCCAGCACCCCATCGTTCGGGGGACCCTATGGCTACACCTTC	CASTPSFGGPYGYTF
TRBD1	once	TRBV9	TRBJ1-2	TGTGCCAGCAGCGCTTACAGGGGCAAGAACATGCGCTATGGCTACACCTTC	CASSAYRGKNMRYGYTF
-	-	TRBV6-6	TRBJ1-5	TGTGCCAGCAGCCGGGGAACGGACCTTAACCGGCCCCAGCATTTT	CASSRGTDLNRPQHF
TRBD1	-	TRBV5-1	TRBJ2-6	TGCGCCAACAGCTTGGTTTACGCCGGGACAGGGAGCTCTGGGGCCAACGTCCTGACTTTC	CANSLVYAGTGSSGANVLTF
TRBD2	-	TRBV6-6	TRBJ2-2	TGTGCCAACCGCGGGGGGGGCACCGGGGAGCTGTTTTTT	CANRGGGTGELFF
TRBD1	once	TRBV7-3	TRBJ2-7	TGTGCCAGCAGCTCCCGGGACAGCCTCTCCTACGAGCAGTACTTC	CASSSRDSLSYEQYF
TRBD2	-	TRBV11-3	TRBJ2-5	TGTGCCAGCAGCTTACTAGCGGGGAAACAAGAGACCCAGTACTTC	CASSLLAGKQETQYF
TRBD2	-	TRBV10-3	TRBJ2-3	TGTGCCACCGAGAAGACTAGCGGGGACACAGATACGCAGTATTTT	CATEKTSGDTDTQYF
TRBD1	once	TRBV6-5	TRBJ1-5	TGTGCCAGCAGTGAGGGACAGGGGGGCCGGACCCAGCATTTT	CASSEGQGGRTQHF
-	-	TRBV5-6	TRBJ1-1	TGTGCCAGCAGCCCCCTCTGGCAGGGGAACACTGAAGCTTTCTTT	CASSPLWQGNTEAFF
TRBD2	-	TRBV6-5	TRBJ2-7	TGTGCCAGCAGTTACTCTGGGACTAGTTACCAGTACGAGCAGTACTTC	CASSYSGTSYQYEQYF
-	-	TRBV28	TRBJ1-5	TGTGCCAGCAGTACAGTTAATAGCAATCAGCCCCAGCATTTT	CASSTVNSNQPQHF
TRBD1	-	TRBV2	TRBJ2-7	TGTGCCAGCAGTGAGGACAGGGGTCCGAGCTACGAGCAGTACTTC	CASSEDRGPSYEQYF
TRBD2	-	TRBV11-2	TRBJ2-3	TGTGCCAGCAGTACCCGAACGGGGGGAACAGATACGCAGTATTTT	CASSTRTGGTDTQYF
TRBD1	few	TRBV5-1	TRBJ2-7	TGCGCCAGCAACGTTGGGACAGGGGCGTTAAGTTCTTACGAGCAGTACTTC	CASNVGTGALSSYEQYF
TRBD1	-	TRBV7-8	TRBJ2-7	TGTGCCAGCAGCTTGGACAGGGGGCCCTACGAGCAGTACTTC	CASSLDRGPYEQYF
-	few	TRBV6-6	TRBJ2-3	TGTGCCAGCAGTTACTCTCACCTAGAATGGGATACGCAGTATTTT	CASSYSHLEWDTQYF
-	-	TRBV7-8	TRBJ2-5	TGTGCCAGCAGCTTAAACACCCAAGAGACCCAGTACTTC	CASSLNTQETQYF
-	-	TRBV5-4	TRBJ2-7	TGTGCCAGCAGCTTGGAGGCAGGGAAGTTACACGAGCAGTACTTC	CASSLEAGKLHEQYF